Listed below are T cell receptor beta chains from one sample, sequenced in a study of T cells after yellow fever vaccination. TCRdb processed the 5' RACE reads anew with MiXCR; each CDR3 protein has one entry. The table has about 340,000 distinct CDR3 sequences, roughly an eighth seen once. Sequencing used CD4+ T cells sorted from PBMCs, obtained 15 days after the yellow fever booster vaccination. These receptors came from a man between 18 and 29 years old who received the YFV17D yellow fever vaccine. CDR3s include the opening cysteine and the closing phenylalanine or tryptophan. The order of the fields is V gene, J gene, D gene, clone size, CDR3 DNA, CDR3 protein. The D gene is left open where the match is weak. Expanded clones get a size class; other rows say once, few or many, or leave the size out.

v_call: TRBV7-2; j_call: TRBJ1-2; d_call: NA; clone_size: many; cdr3_nt: TGTGCCAGCAGCTTAGCTCGCAGGGAAGAGGGCTACACCTTC; cdr3_aa: CASSLARREEGYTF
v_call: TRBV7-2; j_call: TRBJ2-1; d_call: NA; clone_size: NA; cdr3_nt: TGTGCCAGCAAGGTGGGGGGACCCCTTGACAATGAGCAGTTCTTC; cdr3_aa: CASKVGGPLDNEQFF
v_call: TRBV6-2/TRBV6-3; j_call: TRBJ1-5; d_call: NA; clone_size: NA; cdr3_nt: TGTGCCAGCAGTCTTCCGGGGGATCAGCCCCAGCATTTT; cdr3_aa: CASSLPGDQPQHF
v_call: TRBV6-5; j_call: TRBJ1-2; d_call: TRBD1; clone_size: NA; cdr3_nt: TGTGCCAGCAGTTACTCACTTCAGGGGGCAGTCTATGGCTACACCTTC; cdr3_aa: CASSYSLQGAVYGYTF
v_call: TRBV18; j_call: TRBJ1-6; d_call: NA; clone_size: NA; cdr3_nt: TGTGCCAGCTCACCAAGGGGCATCGATAATTCACCCCTCCACTTT; cdr3_aa: CASSPRGIDNSPLHF
v_call: TRBV30; j_call: TRBJ1-1; d_call: NA; clone_size: few; cdr3_nt: TGTGCCAGTCCGACAGCCTCGAACACTGAAGCTTTCTTT; cdr3_aa: CASPTASNTEAFF
v_call: TRBV7-9; j_call: TRBJ2-2; d_call: TRBD1; clone_size: many; cdr3_nt: TGTGCCAGCAGCTTCGGGACAGCCACCGGGGAGCTGTTTTTT; cdr3_aa: CASSFGTATGELFF
v_call: TRBV29-1; j_call: TRBJ2-5; d_call: NA; clone_size: few; cdr3_nt: TGCAGCGTCCGTCAACAGGGTCTGGTGACCCAGTACTTC; cdr3_aa: CSVRQQGLVTQYF
v_call: TRBV5-1; j_call: TRBJ2-1; d_call: TRBD1; clone_size: NA; cdr3_nt: TGCGCCAGCAGCTTGCTGGACAGGGCCTACAATGAGCAGTTCTTC; cdr3_aa: CASSLLDRAYNEQFF
v_call: TRBV15; j_call: TRBJ2-2; d_call: NA; clone_size: few; cdr3_nt: TGTGCCACCAGCAGAGATCGGGGGGCCAGGGAGCTGTTTTTT; cdr3_aa: CATSRDRGARELFF
v_call: TRBV15; j_call: TRBJ2-5; d_call: NA; clone_size: NA; cdr3_nt: TGTGCCACCAGCAGTGGTTCAGGCCGCGTGACCCAGTACTTC; cdr3_aa: CATSSGSGRVTQYF
v_call: TRBV7-3; j_call: TRBJ2-1; d_call: TRBD1; clone_size: few; cdr3_nt: TGTGCCAGCAGCTTAGGAACAGGGGTCGGTGAGCAGTTCTTC; cdr3_aa: CASSLGTGVGEQFF
v_call: TRBV20-1; j_call: TRBJ1-1; d_call: NA; clone_size: many; cdr3_nt: TGCAGTGCTAGAGTCCCAGTCCACACTGAAGCTTTCTTT; cdr3_aa: CSARVPVHTEAFF
v_call: TRBV7-8; j_call: TRBJ2-6; d_call: TRBD1; clone_size: many; cdr3_nt: TGTGCCAGCAGCTTGGGACAGGGAGCCGGGGCCAACGTCCTGACTTTC; cdr3_aa: CASSLGQGAGANVLTF
v_call: TRBV18; j_call: TRBJ1-5; d_call: NA; clone_size: few; cdr3_nt: TGTGCCAGCTCACCGTACAGTTCCGGGGAAGGACAGCCCCAGCATTTT; cdr3_aa: CASSPYSSGEGQPQHF
v_call: TRBV7-9; j_call: TRBJ2-5; d_call: TRBD1; clone_size: few; cdr3_nt: TGTGCCAGCAAGCCGGGACAGGGTAGAGAGACCCAGTACTTC; cdr3_aa: CASKPGQGRETQYF
v_call: TRBV7-8; j_call: TRBJ2-5; d_call: NA; clone_size: few; cdr3_nt: TGTGCCAGCAGAAAGAAGCGGGTACACTCCGAAGAGACCCAGTACTTC; cdr3_aa: CASRKKRVHSEETQYF
v_call: TRBV12-5; j_call: TRBJ2-3; d_call: NA; clone_size: few; cdr3_nt: TGTGCTAGTGGTTCCGCCGAAGGAGGGGGCACAGATACGCAGTATTTT; cdr3_aa: CASGSAEGGGTDTQYF
v_call: TRBV5-1; j_call: TRBJ2-5; d_call: NA; clone_size: NA; cdr3_nt: TGCGCCAGCAGACTTTTTGGAGGGAGTGAGACCCAGTACTTC; cdr3_aa: CASRLFGGSETQYF
v_call: TRBV11-2; j_call: TRBJ1-1; d_call: NA; clone_size: NA; cdr3_nt: TGTGCCAGCAGCCCGGGACGGAGAAACACTGAAGCTTTCTTT; cdr3_aa: CASSPGRRNTEAFF
v_call: TRBV7-6; j_call: TRBJ2-7; d_call: TRBD1; clone_size: few; cdr3_nt: TGTGCCAGCAGCCTTCGACCGGGACAGGGTTCTTACGAGCAGTACTTC; cdr3_aa: CASSLRPGQGSYEQYF
v_call: TRBV6-1; j_call: TRBJ2-2; d_call: NA; clone_size: NA; cdr3_nt: TGTGCCAGCAGGATCGGAAACACCGGGGAGCTGTTTTTT; cdr3_aa: CASRIGNTGELFF
v_call: TRBV7-2; j_call: TRBJ2-3; d_call: TRBD2; clone_size: NA; cdr3_nt: TGTGCCAGCAGCTTCCGACTAGCGGGGGGTAGGTCAGATACGCAGTATTTT; cdr3_aa: CASSFRLAGGRSDTQYF
v_call: TRBV11-2; j_call: TRBJ1-1; d_call: TRBD1; clone_size: few; cdr3_nt: TGTGCCAGCAGCTCGAGACAGGGGGCCACTGAAGCTTTCTTT; cdr3_aa: CASSSRQGATEAFF